The rows below give T cell receptor beta chains drawn from one sample of a study of CD8 T cells in ankylosing spondylitis. TCRdb re-called the 5' RACE reads through MiXCR, storing one row per CDR3 protein. This repertoire shows about 450,000 distinct CDR3 sequences, 25% to 30% found once; its top ten account for 0.89%. Sequencing was performed on blood, either unsorted or a sorted T cell fraction (not recorded which). Receptor source: a male donor with ankylosing spondylitis. The CDR3 runs from the conserved cysteine through the conserved F or W. A D gene is named only where the DNA matches it firmly. Some rows mark clone size as missing; the rest say once, few, many or name a class of expanded clone.

v_call	d_call	cdr3_length	j_call	clone_size	cdr3_aa	cdr3_nt
TRBV20-1	TRBD2	18	TRBJ2-5	few	CSARDYRSLAGQGETQYF	TGCAGTGCTAGAGATTATCGCAGTCTAGCGGGACAAGGAGAGACCCAGTACTTC
TRBV4-2	-	13	TRBJ2-1	-	CASSQEVPPEQFF	TGTGCCAGCAGCCAAGAGGTACCCCCGGAGCAGTTCTTC
TRBV24-1	TRBD2	12	TRBJ2-1	-	CATSDRGRGQFF	TGTGCCACCAGTGACCGCGGGAGAGGGCAGTTCTTC
TRBV20-1	TRBD1	16	TRBJ2-6	-	CSARRDSNSGANVLTF	TGCAGTGCTAGAAGGGACAGTAACTCTGGGGCCAACGTCCTGACTTTC
TRBV5-1	-	14	TRBJ1-2	few	CASSYDGSGYGYTF	TGCGCCAGCAGCTACGATGGGAGCGGCTATGGCTACACCTTC
TRBV12-3/TRBV12-4	TRBD2	15	TRBJ2-3	-	CASTRLASSTDTQYF	TGTGCCAGCACTAGACTAGCCTCTAGCACAGATACGCAGTATTTT
TRBV25-1	-	14	TRBJ2-7	-	CASSHNRGTYEQYF	TGTGCCAGCAGCCACAACCGGGGGACCTACGAGCAGTACTTC
TRBV27	-	14	TRBJ2-7	-	CASSSLQGGGEQYF	TGTGCCAGCAGTTCTTTGCAGGGAGGGGGCGAGCAGTACTTC
TRBV20-1	-	15	TRBJ2-1	many	CSASLGTPSYNEQFF	TGCAGTGCTAGTCTGGGGACTCCTTCCTACAATGAGCAGTTCTTC
TRBV12-3/TRBV12-4	-	12	TRBJ2-3	many	CASSLGADTQYF	TGTGCCAGCAGTTTAGGGGCAGATACGCAGTATTTT
TRBV6-6	-	12	TRBJ2-1	-	CASSSSDNEQFF	TGTGCCAGCAGCTCCTCTGACAATGAGCAGTTCTTC
TRBV30	-	11	TRBJ1-1	few	CAWGWGTEAFF	TGTGCCTGGGGATGGGGCACTGAAGCTTTCTTT
TRBV5-1	TRBD2	16	TRBJ2-1	-	CASSLGDSGRATEQFF	TGCGCCAGCAGCTTGGGTGATAGCGGGAGGGCAACTGAGCAGTTCTTC
TRBV12-5	-	12	TRBJ2-5	few	CASGLTGSTQYF	TGTGCTAGTGGTTTGACAGGATCGACCCAGTACTTC
TRBV24-1	-	15	TRBJ2-1	many	CATSDFGVKYNEQFF	TGTGCCACCAGTGATTTTGGGGTCAAGTACAATGAGCAGTTCTTC
TRBV2	TRBD2	15	TRBJ2-3	many	CASSGTSGGTDTQYF	TGTGCCAGCAGTGGGACTAGCGGAGGCACAGATACGCAGTATTTT
TRBV11-3	-	17	TRBJ2-1	-	CASSPGGASGTYNEQFF	TGTGCCAGCAGCCCAGGGGGGGCTAGCGGAACCTACAATGAGCAGTTCTTC
TRBV20-1	-	12	TRBJ1-2	few	CQGAETNYGYTF	TGCCAAGGTGCAGAGACTAACTATGGCTACACCTTC
TRBV19	-	14	TRBJ2-7	-	CASSINGPTYEQYF	TGTGCCAGTAGTATTAATGGACCCACCTACGAGCAGTACTTC
TRBV25-1	-	12	TRBJ2-7	-	CASSDPIYEQYF	TGTGCCAGCAGTGATCCGATCTACGAGCAGTACTTC
TRBV14	-	13	TRBJ1-4	few	CASSPLVGEKLFF	TGTGCCAGCAGCCCCCTGGTTGGGGAAAAACTGTTTTTT
TRBV25-1	-	16	TRBJ2-1	-	CASSDSARGPSNEQFF	TGTGCCAGCAGTGATTCCGCGCGGGGGCCCTCCAATGAGCAGTTCTTC
TRBV27	-	15	TRBJ2-1	-	CASKSALVAYNEQFF	TGTGCCAGCAAGTCTGCCCTGGTGGCCTACAATGAGCAGTTCTTC
TRBV15	TRBD1	15	TRBJ1-3	-	CATSNGTASGNTIYF	TGTGCCACCAGCAACGGGACAGCCTCTGGAAACACCATATATTTT
TRBV12-3/TRBV12-4	TRBD1	14	TRBJ1-3	-	CASSSGTAGNTIYF	TGTGCCAGCAGTTCCGGGACAGCTGGAAACACCATATATTTT
TRBV5-1	-	15	TRBJ1-3	-	CASSLGVASGNTIYF	TGCGCCAGCAGCTTAGGGGTCGCCTCTGGAAACACCATATATTTT
TRBV4-2	-	15	TRBJ2-1	-	CASSQDRDPKDEQFF	TGTGCCAGCAGCCAGGATCGGGACCCCAAAGATGAGCAGTTCTTC
TRBV7-9	-	15	TRBJ2-1	-	CASSQTTGTYNEQFF	TGTGCCAGCAGCCAGACCACAGGGACCTACAATGAGCAGTTCTTC
TRBV12-3/TRBV12-4	-	14	TRBJ1-2	-	CASSLGFSLSGYTF	TGTGCCAGCAGTTTAGGGTTTAGTCTATCTGGCTACACCTTC
TRBV5-1	-	14	TRBJ2-7	-	CASSGGTVSYEQYF	TGCGCCAGCAGCGGAGGGACAGTCTCCTACGAGCAGTACTTC
TRBV24-1	TRBD1	15	TRBJ2-7	few	CATSAGAQGAHEQYF	TGTGCCACCAGTGCCGGGGCCCAGGGGGCCCACGAGCAGTACTTC
TRBV7-8	-	16	TRBJ2-3	-	CASSLVWQPSTDTQYF	TGTGCCAGCAGCTTAGTTTGGCAGCCGAGCACAGATACGCAGTATTTT
TRBV7-2	-	14	TRBJ1-2	few	CASSLKRPPGGYTF	TGTGCCAGCAGCCTAAAACGACCCCCCGGCGGCTACACCTTC
TRBV12-3/TRBV12-4	TRBD2	16	TRBJ2-3	-	CASSLLADLSTDTQYF	TGTGCCAGCAGTTTACTAGCGGATCTCAGCACAGATACGCAGTATTTT
TRBV5-5	TRBD1	16	TRBJ1-2	few	CASSLEPGGRFKGYTF	TGTGCCAGCAGCTTGGAGCCAGGGGGCAGATTTAAAGGCTACACCTTC
TRBV7-7	-	13	TRBJ2-1	-	CASSLEFYNEQFF	TGTGCCAGCAGCTTAGAGTTCTACAATGAGCAGTTCTTC
TRBV20-1	-	13	TRBJ2-3	few	CSAGGHITDTQYF	TGCAGTGCTGGGGGACATATCACAGATACGCAGTATTTT
TRBV10-3	-	16	TRBJ1-3	-	CAISEEQGTIGNTIYF	TGTGCCATCAGTGAGGAACAAGGTACGATTGGAAACACCATATATTTT
TRBV20-1	TRBD1	13	TRBJ1-1	-	CSAGAGGRAEAFF	TGCAGTGCGGGGGCAGGGGGCCGGGCTGAAGCTTTCTTT
TRBV4-1	-	13	TRBJ1-3	few	CASSHEVGNTIYF	TGCGCCAGCAGCCACGAAGTAGGGAACACCATATATTTT
TRBV20-1	-	14	TRBJ1-2	few	CSARDQGGTWGYTF	TGCAGTGCTAGAGATCAGGGCGGCACATGGGGCTACACCTTC
TRBV29-1	TRBD2	15	TRBJ2-1	-	CSERDLAGPYDEQFF	TGCAGCGAGCGGGATCTAGCGGGACCTTATGATGAGCAGTTCTTC
TRBV3-1	-	14	TRBJ1-2	-	CASSQIDSNYGYTF	TGTGCCAGCAGCCAGATTGACAGTAACTATGGCTACACCTTC
TRBV20-1	TRBD2	16	TRBJ2-7	once	CSAIKGTSGIFYEQYF	TGCAGTGCAATTAAGGGGACTAGCGGGATCTTCTACGAGCAGTACTTC
TRBV7-2	TRBD1	16	TRBJ1-1	few	CASSLALDRGRTEAFF	TGTGCCAGCAGCTTAGCGCTCGACAGGGGGCGAACTGAAGCTTTCTTT
TRBV11-2	-	14	TRBJ2-1	few	CASSLMGAYNEQFF	TGTGCCAGCAGCTTGATGGGGGCCTACAATGAGCAGTTCTTC
TRBV7-9	TRBD2	15	TRBJ2-3	-	CASSEPGLAGDTQYF	TGTGCCAGCAGCGAACCGGGACTAGCGGGAGATACGCAGTATTTT
TRBV5-1	TRBD1	15	TRBJ1-1	-	CASSPMTGGGTEAFF	TGCGCCAGCAGCCCCATGACAGGGGGAGGAACTGAAGCTTTCTTT
TRBV12-3/TRBV12-4	TRBD1	13	TRBJ2-3	few	CASSPQTGATQYF	TGTGCCAGCAGTCCGCAGACAGGGGCTACGCAGTATTTT
TRBV30	-	13	TRBJ2-1	-	CAWLMGSYNEQFF	TGTGCCTGGCTTATGGGTTCCTACAATGAGCAGTTCTTC
TRBV5-1	-	15	TRBJ1-5	few	CASSGGDGSNQPQHF	TGCGCCAGCAGTGGCGGGGACGGGAGCAATCAGCCCCAGCATTTT
TRBV27	-	12	TRBJ2-2	few	CASSFPPGELFF	TGTGCCAGCAGTTTCCCCCCCGGGGAGCTGTTTTTT
TRBV20-1	TRBD2	15	TRBJ2-1	-	CSASPLAGRWVGQFF	TGCAGTGCTAGCCCGCTAGCGGGACGGTGGGTAGGGCAGTTCTTC
TRBV5-1	-	14	TRBJ1-1	many	CASSPLQGNTEAFF	TGCGCCAGCAGCCCCTTACAGGGAAACACTGAAGCTTTCTTT
TRBV3-1	TRBD1	15	TRBJ1-5	-	CASSQGQGGLWPQHF	TGTGCCAGCAGCCAAGGACAGGGAGGTTTGTGGCCCCAGCATTTT